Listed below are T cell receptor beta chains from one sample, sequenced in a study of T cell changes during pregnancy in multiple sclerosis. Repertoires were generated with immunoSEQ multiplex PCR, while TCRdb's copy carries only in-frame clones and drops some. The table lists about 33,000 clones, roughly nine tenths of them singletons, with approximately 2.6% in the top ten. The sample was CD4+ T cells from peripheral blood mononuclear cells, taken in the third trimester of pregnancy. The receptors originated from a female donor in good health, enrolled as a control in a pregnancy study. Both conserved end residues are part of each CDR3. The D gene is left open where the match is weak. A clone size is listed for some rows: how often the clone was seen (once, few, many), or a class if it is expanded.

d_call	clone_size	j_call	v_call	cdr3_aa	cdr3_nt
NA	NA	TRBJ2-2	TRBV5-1	CASSLDTGANTGELFF	TGCGCCAGCAGCTTGGATACAGGTGCGAACACCGGGGAGCTGTTTTTT
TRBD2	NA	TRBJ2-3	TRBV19	CASSILGGSPDTQYF	TGTGCCAGTAGTATATTGGGAGGGTCCCCTGATACGCAGTATTTT
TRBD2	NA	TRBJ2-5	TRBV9	CASKKGLAGTETQYF	TGTGCCAGCAAGAAAGGACTAGCGGGAACAGAGACCCAGTACTTC
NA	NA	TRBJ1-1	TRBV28	CATKGELNTEAFF	TGTGCCACCAAGGGGGAGCTGAACACTGAAGCTTTCTTT
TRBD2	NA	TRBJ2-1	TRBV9	CASSPRRLAVKRNEQFF	TGTGCCAGCAGCCCCCGAAGACTAGCGGTGAAACGCAATGAGCAGTTCTTC
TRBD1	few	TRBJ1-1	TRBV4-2	CASSQQGDNTEAFF	TGTGCCAGCAGCCAACAGGGGGATAACACTGAAGCTTTCTTT
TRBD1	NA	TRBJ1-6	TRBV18	CASSPTGGPASPLHF	TGTGCCAGCTCTCCTACAGGGGGTCCGGCTTCACCCCTCCACTTT
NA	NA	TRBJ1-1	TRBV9	CASSEVTGDNTEAFF	TGTGCCAGCAGCGAGGTGACAGGAGATAACACTGAAGCTTTCTTT
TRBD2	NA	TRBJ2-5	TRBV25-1	CASSEPQAGVRETQYF	TGTGCCAGCAGTGAACCCCAGGCGGGAGTTCGGGAGACCCAGTACTTC
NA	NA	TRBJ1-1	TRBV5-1	CASKAGRQEREAFF	TGCGCCAGCAAGGCTGGGAGGCAGGAGAGGGAAGCTTTCTTT
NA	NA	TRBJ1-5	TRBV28	CASSSPGINQPQHF	TGTGCCAGCAGTTCTCCAGGGATCAATCAGCCCCAGCATTTT
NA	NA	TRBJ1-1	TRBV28	CASRGSGGNTEAFF	TGTGCCAGCAGGGGTAGCGGGGGGAACACTGAAGCTTTCTTT
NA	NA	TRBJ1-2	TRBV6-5	CASSYDGGGYGYTF	TGTGCCAGCAGTTACGATGGGGGCGGCTATGGCTACACCTTC
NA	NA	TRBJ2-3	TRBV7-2	CASSLGGLRDTQYF	TGTGCCAGCAGCTTAGGGGGACTGAGGGATACGCAGTATTTT
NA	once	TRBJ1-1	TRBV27	CASSRPERAEAFF	TGTGCCAGCAGTCGCCCTGAGAGGGCTGAAGCTTTCTTT
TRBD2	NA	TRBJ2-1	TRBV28	CATSGGQAPYNEQFF	TGTGCCACAAGCGGGGGGCAGGCACCCTACAATGAGCAGTTCTTC
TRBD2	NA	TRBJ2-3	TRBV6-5	CASSRSGGASDTQYF	TGTGCCAGCAGCCGAAGCGGGGGGGCCTCAGATACGCAGTATTTT
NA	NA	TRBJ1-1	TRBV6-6	CASSYTPNTEAFF	TGTGCCAGCAGTTACACTCCTAACACTGAAGCTTTCTTT
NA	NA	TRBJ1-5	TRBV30	CAWSVQGNQPQHF	TGTGCCTGGAGTGTACAGGGCAATCAGCCCCAGCATTTT
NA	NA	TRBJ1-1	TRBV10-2	CASRTVNTEAFF	TGCGCCAGCAGGACTGTCAACACTGAAGCTTTCTTT
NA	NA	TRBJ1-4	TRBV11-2	CASSPIAGRGGEKLFF	TGTGCCAGCAGCCCTATTGCGGGGCGAGGTGGTGAAAAACTGTTTTTT
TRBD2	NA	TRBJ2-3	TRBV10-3	CAGGPGLAGARTDTQYF	TGTGCCGGAGGGCCGGGACTAGCGGGGGCGAGAACAGATACGCAGTATTTT
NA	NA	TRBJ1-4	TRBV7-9	CASSLRRDMDEKLFF	TGTGCCAGCAGCTTAAGAAGAGACATGGATGAAAAACTGTTTTTT
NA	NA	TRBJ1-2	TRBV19	CASSIVRGANYGYTF	TGTGCCAGTAGTATAGTTCGGGGGGCTAACTATGGCTACACCTTC
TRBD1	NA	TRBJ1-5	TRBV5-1	CASSVGQGLNQPQHF	TGCGCCAGCAGCGTGGGACAGGGCCTCAATCAGCCCCAGCATTTT
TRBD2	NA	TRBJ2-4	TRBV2	CASSGTSVAKNIQYF	TGTGCCAGCAGTGGGACTAGCGTAGCCAAAAACATTCAGTACTTC
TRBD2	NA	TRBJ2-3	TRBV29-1	CSVITGGPADTQYF	TGCAGCGTTATAACGGGAGGGCCAGCAGATACGCAGTATTTT
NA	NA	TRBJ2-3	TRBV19	CASSRIAVTDTQYF	TGTGCCAGTAGTCGCATTGCGGTCACAGATACGCAGTATTTT
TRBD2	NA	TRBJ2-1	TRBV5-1	CASLLAGGHGEQFF	TGCGCCAGCCTTTTAGCGGGGGGGCATGGTGAGCAGTTCTTC
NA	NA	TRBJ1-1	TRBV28	CASTRQVYEKAFF	TGTGCCAGCACCCGACAGGTATACGAAAAAGCTTTCTTT
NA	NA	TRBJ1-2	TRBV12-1	CASRALVRAGGCYGYTF	TGTGCCAGCAGAGCTTTGGTACGGGCAGGGGGGTGCTATGGCTACACCTTC
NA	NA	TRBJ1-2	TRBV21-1	CASRRVGGGYTF	TGTGCCAGCAGGAGGGTAGGGGGAGGCTACACCTTC
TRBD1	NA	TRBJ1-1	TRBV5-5	CASSLVRQGGSPNTEAFF	TGTGCCAGCAGCTTAGTGCGACAGGGAGGTTCGCCCAACACTGAAGCTTTCTTT
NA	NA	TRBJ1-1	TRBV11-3	CASSLQGMTEAFF	TGTGCCAGCAGCTTACAGGGTATGACTGAAGCTTTCTTT
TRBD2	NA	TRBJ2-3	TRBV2	CASISGTRVDTQYF	TGTGCCAGTATATCCGGGACTAGGGTAGATACGCAGTATTTT
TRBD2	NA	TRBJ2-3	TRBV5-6	CASSLSPGGHTDTQYF	TGTGCCAGCAGCTTGTCGCCGGGGGGGCACACAGATACGCAGTATTTT
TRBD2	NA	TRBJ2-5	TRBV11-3	CASSSGLAEETQYF	TGTGCCAGCAGCTCGGGACTAGCGGAAGAGACCCAGTACTTC
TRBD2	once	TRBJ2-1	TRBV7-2	CASSTGLAANEQFF	TGTGCCAGCAGCACAGGACTAGCGGCTAATGAGCAGTTCTTC
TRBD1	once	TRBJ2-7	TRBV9	CASSIRDSLYEQYF	TGTGCCAGCAGCATCCGGGACAGTCTATACGAGCAGTACTTC
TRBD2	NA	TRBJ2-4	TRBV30	CAWSVGGSGTKNIQYF	TGTGCCTGGAGTGTAGGAGGTAGCGGGACTAAAAACATTCAGTACTTC
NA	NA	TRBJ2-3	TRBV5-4	CASSLTGSTDTQYF	TGTGCCAGCAGCCTGACGGGAAGCACAGATACGCAGTATTTT
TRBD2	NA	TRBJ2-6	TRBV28	CASRGEGSGANVLTF	TGTGCCAGCAGGGGGGAGGGCTCTGGGGCCAACGTCCTGACTTTC
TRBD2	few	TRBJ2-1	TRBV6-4	CASSDSAGAHNEQFF	TGTGCCAGCAGTGACTCGGCGGGAGCCCACAATGAGCAGTTCTTC
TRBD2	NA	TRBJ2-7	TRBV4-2	CASSQRTSGGVAYEQYF	TGTGCCAGCAGCCAGCGGACTAGCGGGGGGGTTGCCTACGAGCAGTACTTC
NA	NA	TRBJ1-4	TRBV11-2	CASSSLTGSSNEKLFF	TGTGCCAGCAGCTCGCTAACAGGGTCATCTAATGAAAAACTGTTTTTT
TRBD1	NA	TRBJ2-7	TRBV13	CASSGTGAYEQYF	TGTGCCAGCAGCGGGACAGGGGCCTACGAGCAGTACTTC
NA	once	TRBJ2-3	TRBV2	CASSEAESIYTDTQYF	TGTGCCAGCAGTGAAGCGGAGTCTATTTACACAGATACGCAGTATTTT
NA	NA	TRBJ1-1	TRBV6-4	CAALGGTEAFF	TGTGCCGCACTCGGGGGGACTGAAGCTTTCTTT
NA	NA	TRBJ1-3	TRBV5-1	CASSLDSLSGNTIYF	TGCGCCAGCAGCTTGGACAGCCTCTCTGGAAACACCATATATTTT
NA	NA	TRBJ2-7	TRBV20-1	CSARPFPGQYF	TGCAGTGCTAGACCATTCCCCGGGCAGTACTTC
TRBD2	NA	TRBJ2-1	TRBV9	CASSPSPGGRDEQFF	TGTGCCAGCAGCCCGAGCCCGGGGGGAAGGGATGAGCAGTTCTTC
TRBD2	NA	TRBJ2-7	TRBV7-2	CASRGVSGRGGTYEQYF	TGTGCCAGCAGAGGAGTCAGCGGGAGGGGAGGGACCTACGAGCAGTACTTC
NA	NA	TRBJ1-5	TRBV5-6	CASSLFLGVSNQPQHF	TGTGCCAGCAGCTTGTTTCTAGGGGTTAGCAATCAGCCCCAGCATTTT
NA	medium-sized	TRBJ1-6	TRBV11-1	CASSIDSASPLHF	TGTGCCAGCAGCATAGACAGTGCATCGCCCCTCCACTTT
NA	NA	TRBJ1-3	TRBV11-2	CASSLDPRQTGNTIYF	TGTGCCAGCAGCTTAGATCCCCGACAGACTGGAAACACCATATATTTT
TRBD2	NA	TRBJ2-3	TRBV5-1	CASSLFPTSGGFTDTQYF	TGCGCCAGCAGCTTGTTTCCGACTAGCGGGGGTTTCACAGATACGCAGTATTTT
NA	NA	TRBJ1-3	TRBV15	CATSRDGHLSGNTIYF	TGTGCCACCAGCAGAGATGGGCACCTCTCTGGAAACACCATATATTTT
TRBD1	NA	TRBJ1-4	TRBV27	CASRVGQGESDVNEKLFF	TGTGCCAGCAGGGTAGGACAGGGCGAGAGCGACGTGAATGAAAAACTGTTTTTT
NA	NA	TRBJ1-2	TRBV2	CASKRTAYGYTF	TGTGCCAGCAAACGGACAGCCTATGGCTACACCTTC